Listed below are T cell receptor beta chains from one sample, sequenced in a study of blood T cell repertoires in COVID-19. TCRdb's table, derived via immunoSEQ multiplex PCR, lists solely in-frame clones and lacks some. The table lists some 230,000 clones, 85% to 90% of them singletons. Sequenced material: PBMCs or T cells enriched from blood (not recorded which). The receptors were gathered from a woman aged 18-29 years in a cohort exposed to, infected with or recovered from COVID-19 (not recorded which). CDR3s include the opening cysteine and the closing phenylalanine or tryptophan.

>TRBJ2-1|TRBV7-2
CASSLWASGTYNEQFF
>TRBJ1-5|TRBV2
CASSNTGFNQPQHF
>TRBJ1-2|TRBV30
CAWSRASHYGYTF
>TRBJ1-2|TRBV6-5
CAGAKTGNAYGYTF
>TRBJ1-2|TRBV14
CASSQEGEGLHTF
>TRBJ2-1|TRBV2
CASCSGGADEQFF
>TRBJ2-2|TRBV11-2
CASSPGQVGTGELFF
>TRBJ1-1|TRBV5-1
CASSLTAGSTEAFF
>TRBJ2-1|TRBV30
CAWSVRSGSYNEQFF
>TRBJ2-2|TRBV13
CASSFEGTGSTGELFF
>TRBJ1-4|TRBV5-8
CASSVRDSNEKLFF
>TRBJ1-2|TRBV19
CASNAGSRSNYGYTF
>TRBJ2-3|TRBV6-5
CASSLAGGYTDTQYF
>TRBJ2-7|TRBV5-4
CASSLKGGYEQYF
>TRBJ1-2|TRBV19
CASSPGIYGYTF
>TRBJ2-7|TRBV28
CASSSTYEQYF
>TRBJ2-5|TRBV7-7
CASSLMRAGQETQYF
>TRBJ2-7|TRBV5-1
CASSSGLAGKEQYF
>TRBJ2-7|TRBV10-3
CAISELAGIYEQYF
>TRBJ1-4|TRBV23-1
CANLPGQGSEKLFF
>TRBJ2-5|TRBV11-2
CASTLRQGETQYF
>TRBJ2-1|TRBV7-3
CASSPSLQGAVYNEQFF
>TRBJ2-5|TRBV24-1
CATSDFQGWETQYF
>TRBJ1-1|TRBV5-1
CASSAGTGNTEAFF
>TRBJ1-1|TRBV5-6
CASSIGQGYTEAFF
>TRBJ1-2|TRBV29-1
CSVDAGQGNYGYTF
>TRBJ2-2|TRBV29-1
CSVAAQLNTGELFF
>TRBJ2-4|TRBV5-1
CASSSENIQYF
>TRBJ1-5|TRBV2
CASTGENSNQPQHF